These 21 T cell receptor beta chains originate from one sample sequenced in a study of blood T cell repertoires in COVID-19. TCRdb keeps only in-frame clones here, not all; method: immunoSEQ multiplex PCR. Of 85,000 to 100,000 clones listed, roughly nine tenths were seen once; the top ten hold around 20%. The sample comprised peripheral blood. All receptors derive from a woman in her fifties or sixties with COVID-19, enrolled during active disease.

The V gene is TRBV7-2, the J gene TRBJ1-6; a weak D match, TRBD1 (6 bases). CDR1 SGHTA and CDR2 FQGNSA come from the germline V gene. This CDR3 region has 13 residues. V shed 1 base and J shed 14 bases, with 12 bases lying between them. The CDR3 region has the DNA TGTGCCAGCAGCTTAGGGACAGTTTGGTCCCTCCACTTT. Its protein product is CASSLGTVWSLHF.

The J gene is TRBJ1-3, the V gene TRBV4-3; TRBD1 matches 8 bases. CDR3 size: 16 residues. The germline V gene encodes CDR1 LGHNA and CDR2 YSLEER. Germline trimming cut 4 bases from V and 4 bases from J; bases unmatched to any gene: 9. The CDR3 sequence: CASSRLAGGAGNTIYF. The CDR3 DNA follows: TGCGCCAGCAGCCGTCTTGCAGGGGGCGCCGGAAACACCATATATTTT.

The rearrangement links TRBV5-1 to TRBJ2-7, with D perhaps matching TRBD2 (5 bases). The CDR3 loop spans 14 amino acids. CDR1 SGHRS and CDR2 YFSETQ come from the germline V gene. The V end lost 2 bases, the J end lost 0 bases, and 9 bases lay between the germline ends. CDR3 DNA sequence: TGCGCCAGCAGCTTCGGGGTTCCCTCCTACGAGCAGTACTTC. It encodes CASSFGVPSYEQYF.

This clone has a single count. This chain's CDR3 is CAWSVRGNQETQYF. For the CDR3, the DNA is TGTGCCTGGAGTGTACGAGGTAACCAAGAGACCCAGTACTTC. This chain connects TRBV30 to TRBJ2-5; the D is unclear. Trimming took off 0 bases at V and 0 bases at J, with 8 bases between the two ends. The germline V gene has CDR1 GTSNPN and CDR2 SVGIG (reference sequence). The CDR3 contains 14 residues.

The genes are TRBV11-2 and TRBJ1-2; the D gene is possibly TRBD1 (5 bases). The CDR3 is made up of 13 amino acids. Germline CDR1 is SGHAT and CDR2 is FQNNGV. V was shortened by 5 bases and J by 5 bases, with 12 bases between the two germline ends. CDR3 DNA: TGTGCCAGCAGCCCCGGGGGGAGATATGGCTACACCTTC. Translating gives CASSPGGRYGYTF.

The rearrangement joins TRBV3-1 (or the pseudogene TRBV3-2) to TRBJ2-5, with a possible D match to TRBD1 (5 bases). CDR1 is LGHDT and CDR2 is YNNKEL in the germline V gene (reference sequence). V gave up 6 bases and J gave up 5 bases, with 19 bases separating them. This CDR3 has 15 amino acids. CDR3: CASSHPGRDEETQYF. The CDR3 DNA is TGTGCCAGCAGTCATCCCGGCAGGGATGAGGAGACCCAGTACTTC.

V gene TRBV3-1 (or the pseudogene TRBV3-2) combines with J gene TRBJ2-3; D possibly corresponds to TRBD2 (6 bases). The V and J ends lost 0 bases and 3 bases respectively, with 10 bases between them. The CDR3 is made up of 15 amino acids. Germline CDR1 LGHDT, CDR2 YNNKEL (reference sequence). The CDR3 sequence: CASSQDRRGTDTQYF. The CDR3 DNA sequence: TGTGCCAGCAGCCAAGATCGGAGGGGAACAGATACGCAGTATTTT.

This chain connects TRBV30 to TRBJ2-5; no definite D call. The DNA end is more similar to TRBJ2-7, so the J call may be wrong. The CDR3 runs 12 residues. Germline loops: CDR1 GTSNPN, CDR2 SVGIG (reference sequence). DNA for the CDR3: TGTGCCTGGAGGGAGAGCTCCTACGAGCAGTACTTC. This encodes CAWRESSYEQYF.

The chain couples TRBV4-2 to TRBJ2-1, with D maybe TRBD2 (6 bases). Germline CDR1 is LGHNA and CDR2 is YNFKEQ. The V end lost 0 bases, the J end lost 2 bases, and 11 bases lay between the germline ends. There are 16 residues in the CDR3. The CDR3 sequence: CASSQDGAGTYNEQFF. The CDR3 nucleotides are TGTGCCAGCAGCCAAGATGGGGCGGGGACCTACAATGAGCAGTTCTTC.

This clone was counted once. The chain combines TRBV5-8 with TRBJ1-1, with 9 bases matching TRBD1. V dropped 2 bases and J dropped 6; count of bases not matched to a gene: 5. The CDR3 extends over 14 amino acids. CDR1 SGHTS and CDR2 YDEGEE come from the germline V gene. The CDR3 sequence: CASSFGTGWAEAFF. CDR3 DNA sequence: TGTGCCAGCAGCTTCGGGACAGGGTGGGCTGAAGCTTTCTTT. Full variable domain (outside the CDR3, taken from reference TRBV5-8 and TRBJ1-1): EAGVTQSPTHLIKTRGQQATLRCSPISGHTSVYWYQQALGLGLQFLLWYDEGEERNRGNFPPRFSGRQFPNYSSELNVNALELEDSALYLCASSFGTGWAEAFFGQGTRLTVV.

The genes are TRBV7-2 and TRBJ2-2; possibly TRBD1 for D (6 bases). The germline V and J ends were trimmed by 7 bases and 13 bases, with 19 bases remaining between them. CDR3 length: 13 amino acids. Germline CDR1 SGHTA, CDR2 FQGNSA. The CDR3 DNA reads TGTGCCAGCACCCCCGTCGAGGGGGTACCGCTGTTTTTT. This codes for CASTPVEGVPLFF.

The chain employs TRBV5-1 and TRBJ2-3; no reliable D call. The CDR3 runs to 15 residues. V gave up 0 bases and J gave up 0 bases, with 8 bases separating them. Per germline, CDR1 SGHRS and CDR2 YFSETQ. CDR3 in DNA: TGCGCCAGCAGCTTGGCCGATAGAAGCACAGATACGCAGTATTTT. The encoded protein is CASSLADRSTDTQYF. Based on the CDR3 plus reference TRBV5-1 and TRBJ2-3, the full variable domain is KAGVTQTPRYLIKTRGQQVTLSCSPISGHRSVSWYQQTPGQGLQFLFEYFSETQRNKGNFPGRFSGRQFSNSRSEMNVSTLELGDSALYLCASSLADRSTDTQYFGPGTRLTVL.

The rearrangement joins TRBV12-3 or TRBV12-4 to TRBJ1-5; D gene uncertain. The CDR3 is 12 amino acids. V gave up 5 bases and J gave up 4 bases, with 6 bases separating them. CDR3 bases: TGTGCCAGCAGTCCGTTGAATCAGCCCCAGCATTTT. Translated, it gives CASSPLNQPQHF.

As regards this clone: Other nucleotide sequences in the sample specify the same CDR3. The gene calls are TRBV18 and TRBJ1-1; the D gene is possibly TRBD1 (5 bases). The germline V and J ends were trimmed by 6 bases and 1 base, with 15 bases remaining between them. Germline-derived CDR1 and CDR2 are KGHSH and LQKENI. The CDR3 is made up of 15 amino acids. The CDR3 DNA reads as TGTGCCAGCTCCCCCCCGGGGGGACCGAACACTGAAGCTTTCTTT. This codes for CASSPPGGPNTEAFF.

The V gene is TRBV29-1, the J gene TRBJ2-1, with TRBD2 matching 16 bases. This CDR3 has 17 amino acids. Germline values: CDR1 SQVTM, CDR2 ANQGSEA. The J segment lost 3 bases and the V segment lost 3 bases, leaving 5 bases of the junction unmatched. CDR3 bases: TGCAGCGTTGATGCCGGGACTAGCGGGGGGGGCTACAATGAGCAGTTCTTC. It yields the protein CSVDAGTSGGGYNEQFF.

The CDR3: CASSFSGRGTTDTQYF. The CDR3 coding sequence is TGTGCCAGCAGTTTTTCAGGGAGGGGGACCACAGATACGCAGTATTTT. The chain joins TRBV27 to TRBJ2-3; D perhaps matches TRBD2 (7 bases). The CDR3 extends over 16 amino acids. V dropped 3 bases and J dropped 2 bases, with 15 bases sitting between them. Looked up from germline, CDR1 is MNHEY and CDR2 is SMNVEV (reference sequence).

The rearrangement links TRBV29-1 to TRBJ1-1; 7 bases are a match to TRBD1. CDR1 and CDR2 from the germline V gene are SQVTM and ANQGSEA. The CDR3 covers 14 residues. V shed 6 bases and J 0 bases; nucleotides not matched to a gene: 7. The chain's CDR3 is CSVKQGNMNTEAFF. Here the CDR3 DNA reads TGCAGCGTGAAACAGGGGAACATGAACACTGAAGCTTTCTTT.

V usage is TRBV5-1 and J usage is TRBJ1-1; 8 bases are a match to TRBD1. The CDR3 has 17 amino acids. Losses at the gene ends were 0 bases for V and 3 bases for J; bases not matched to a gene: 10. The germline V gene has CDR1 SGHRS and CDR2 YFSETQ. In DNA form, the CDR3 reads TGCGCCAGCAGCTTGGCCCCGACAGGGGTGGGGCACACTGAAGCTTTCTTT. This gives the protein CASSLAPTGVGHTEAFF. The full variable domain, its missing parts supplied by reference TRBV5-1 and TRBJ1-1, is KAGVTQTPRYLIKTRGQQVTLSCSPISGHRSVSWYQQTPGQGLQFLFEYFSETQRNKGNFPGRFSGRQFSNSRSEMNVSTLELGDSALYLCASSLAPTGVGHTEAFFGQGTRLTVV.

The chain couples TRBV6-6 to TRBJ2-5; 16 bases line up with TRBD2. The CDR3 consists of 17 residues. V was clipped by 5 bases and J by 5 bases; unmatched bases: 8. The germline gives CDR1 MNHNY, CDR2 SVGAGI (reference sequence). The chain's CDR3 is CASSRSGTSGGVETQYF. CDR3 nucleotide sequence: TGTGCCAGCAGTCGGTCCGGGACTAGCGGGGGGGTTGAGACCCAGTACTTC.

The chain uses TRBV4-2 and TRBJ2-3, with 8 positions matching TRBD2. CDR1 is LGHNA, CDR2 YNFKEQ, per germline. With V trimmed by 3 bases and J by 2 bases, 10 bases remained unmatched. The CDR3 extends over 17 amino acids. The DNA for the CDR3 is TGTGCCAGCAGCCAGCAGTCTTTAGCGGGGACCACAGATACGCAGTATTTT. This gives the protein CASSQQSLAGTTDTQYF.

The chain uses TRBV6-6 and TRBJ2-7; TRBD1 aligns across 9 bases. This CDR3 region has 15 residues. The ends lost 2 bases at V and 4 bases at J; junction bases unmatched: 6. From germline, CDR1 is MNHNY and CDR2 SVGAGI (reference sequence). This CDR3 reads CASSYIGTGFYEQYF. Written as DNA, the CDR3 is TGTGCCAGCAGTTACATCGGGACAGGGTTTTACGAGCAGTACTTC.